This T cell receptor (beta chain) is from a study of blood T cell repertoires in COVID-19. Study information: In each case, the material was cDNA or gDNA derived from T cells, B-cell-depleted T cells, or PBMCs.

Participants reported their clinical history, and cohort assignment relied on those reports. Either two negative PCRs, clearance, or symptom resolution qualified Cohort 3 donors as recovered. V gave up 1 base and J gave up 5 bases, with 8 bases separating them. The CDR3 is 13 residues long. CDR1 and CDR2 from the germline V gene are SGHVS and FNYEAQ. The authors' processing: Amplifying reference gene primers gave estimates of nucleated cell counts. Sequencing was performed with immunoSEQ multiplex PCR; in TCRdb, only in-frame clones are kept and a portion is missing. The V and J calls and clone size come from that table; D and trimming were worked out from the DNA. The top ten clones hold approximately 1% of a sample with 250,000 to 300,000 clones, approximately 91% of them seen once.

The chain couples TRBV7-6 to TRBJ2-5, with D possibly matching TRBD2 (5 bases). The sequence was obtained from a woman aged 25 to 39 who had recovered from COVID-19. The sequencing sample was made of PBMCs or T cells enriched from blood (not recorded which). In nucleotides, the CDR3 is TGTGCCAGCAGCTTAGTTTGGGAGGAGACCCAGTACTTC. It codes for CASSLVWEETQYF.